The T cell receptor (beta chain) described here comes from a study of cytomegalovirus exposure and HLA in healthy donors. Study results and caveats: CMV serostatus stood as the only immune exposure information on hand.

V was clipped by 8 bases and J by 2 bases; unmatched bases: 13. The CDR3 is 18 amino acids. In germline, CDR1 is MGHDK, CDR2 SYGVNS. In the PCR, 60 Vbeta and 13 Jbeta primers were used. Here immunoSEQ multiplex PCR was the method, and the copy in TCRdb shows in-frame clones only, minus some. The sample lists 110,000 to 150,000 clones, roughly 80% occurring once. Notes on this clone: The antigen is undetermined.

V and J are TRBV25-1 and TRBJ2-1, with 12 positions matching TRBD1. This sequence was found in a boy between 2 and 10 years old in good health and CMV-seronegative. Specimen: PBMCs. In nucleotides, the CDR3 is TGTGCCAGCTCCCCCCGGGGACAGGGGGCTCAACCCTACAATGAGCAGTTCTTC. The encoded protein is CASSPRGQGAQPYNEQFF.